The clone carrying this T cell receptor beta chain was observed at least ten times. This record comes from a study of T cells in Graves' hyperthyroidism and ophthalmopathy. RNA transcripts served as the template for amplifying TCR beta CDR3 regions. The HTBI primer set was used in a first-round RT-PCR of the TCR CDR3. TCRdb reprocessed the multiplex PCR reads via MiXCR and lists one record per CDR3 protein. The sample lists approximately 210,000 distinct CDR3 sequences; 17% were seen once. The sequencing input was blood. This clonotype originated in a man aged 45-65 years with Graves' hyperthyroidism.

CDR3 in amino acids: CASSLTGEAGGETQYF. CDR3 coding DNA: TGTGCCAGCAGCCTCACAGGGGAGGCGGGAGGAGAGACCCAGTACTTC. This chain uses TRBV28 with TRBJ2-5, with D possibly matching TRBD2 (8 bases). Trimming pared 6 bases from V and 4 bases from J, leaving 21 bases between. The germline gives CDR1 MDHEN, CDR2 SYDVKM. The CDR3 has 16 amino acids.